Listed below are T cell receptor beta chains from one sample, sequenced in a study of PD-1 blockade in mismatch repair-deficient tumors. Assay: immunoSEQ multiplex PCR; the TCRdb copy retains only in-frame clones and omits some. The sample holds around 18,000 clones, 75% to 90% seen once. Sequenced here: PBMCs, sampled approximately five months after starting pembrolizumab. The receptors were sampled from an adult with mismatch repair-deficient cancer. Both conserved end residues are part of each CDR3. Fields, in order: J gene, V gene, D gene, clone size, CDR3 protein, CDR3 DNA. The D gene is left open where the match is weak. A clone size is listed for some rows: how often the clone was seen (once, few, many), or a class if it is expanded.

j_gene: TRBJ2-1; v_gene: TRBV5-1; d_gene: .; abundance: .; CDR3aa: CASSLEFMTANEQFF; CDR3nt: TGCGCCAGCAGCTTGGAATTCATGACAGCAAATGAGCAGTTCTTC
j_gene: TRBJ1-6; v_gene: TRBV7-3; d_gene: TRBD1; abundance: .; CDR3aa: CASSLTGGDSPLHF; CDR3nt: TGTGCCAGCAGCTTGACAGGGGGGGATTCACCCCTCCACTTT
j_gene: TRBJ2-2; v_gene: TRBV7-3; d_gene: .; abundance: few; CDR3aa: CASSPPGGTTTGELFF; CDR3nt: TGTGCCAGCAGCCCCCCAGGCGGGACGACCACCGGGGAGCTGTTTTTT
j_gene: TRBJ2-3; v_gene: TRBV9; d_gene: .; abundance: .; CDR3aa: CASSTIGSGFSTDTQYF; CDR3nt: TGTGCCAGCAGCACAATCGGGAGCGGGTTTAGCACAGATACGCAGTATTTT
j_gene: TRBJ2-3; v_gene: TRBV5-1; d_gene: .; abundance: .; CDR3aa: CASSLPSGDTQYF; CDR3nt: TGCGCCAGCAGCCTACCCTCGGGAGATACGCAGTATTTT
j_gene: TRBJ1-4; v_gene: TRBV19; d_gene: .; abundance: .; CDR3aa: CASSTRANEKLFF; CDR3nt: TGTGCCAGTAGTACGAGAGCTAATGAAAAACTGTTTTTT
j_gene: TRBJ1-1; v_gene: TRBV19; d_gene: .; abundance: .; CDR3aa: CASSLRTAWNTEAFF; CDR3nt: TGTGCCAGTAGTTTGAGGACAGCGTGGAACACTGAAGCTTTCTTT
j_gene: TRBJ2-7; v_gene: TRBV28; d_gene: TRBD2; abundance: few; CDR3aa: CASSFSLEREYEQYF; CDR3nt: TGTGCCAGCAGTTTCTCGTTGGAGCGGGAGTACGAGCAGTACTTC
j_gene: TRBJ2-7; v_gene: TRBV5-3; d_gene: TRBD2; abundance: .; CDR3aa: CARSSSTSGDYEQYF; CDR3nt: TGTGCCAGAAGCTCGTCGACTAGCGGGGACTACGAGCAGTACTTC
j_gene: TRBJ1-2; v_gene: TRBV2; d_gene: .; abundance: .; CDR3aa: CASRGDTYYGYTF; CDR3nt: TGTGCCAGCAGGGGGGACACTTACTATGGCTACACCTTC
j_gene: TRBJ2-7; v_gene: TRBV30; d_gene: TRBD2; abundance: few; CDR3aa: CAGLRAGGRYEQYF; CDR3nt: TGTGCCGGCCTCCGAGCGGGAGGTCGCTACGAGCAGTACTTC
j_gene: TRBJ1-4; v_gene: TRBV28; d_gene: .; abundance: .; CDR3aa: CASSRVGPTNEKLFF; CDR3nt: TGTGCCAGCAGCCGTGTGGGCCCAACTAATGAAAAACTGTTTTTT
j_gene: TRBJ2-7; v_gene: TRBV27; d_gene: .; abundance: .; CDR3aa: CASSPYPHYEQYF; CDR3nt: TGTGCCAGCAGTCCTTACCCACACTACGAGCAGTACTTC
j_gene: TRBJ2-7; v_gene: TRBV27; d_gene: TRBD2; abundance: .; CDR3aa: CASSLAGTSADYEQYF; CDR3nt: TGTGCCAGCAGTTTAGCCGGGACTAGCGCCGACTACGAGCAGTACTTC
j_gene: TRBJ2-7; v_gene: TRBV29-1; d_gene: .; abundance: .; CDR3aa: CSVTAGYYEQYF; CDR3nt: TGCAGCGTCACCGCAGGATACTACGAGCAGTACTTC
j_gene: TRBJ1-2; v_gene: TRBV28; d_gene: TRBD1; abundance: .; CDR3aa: CASSAQGWVYGYTF; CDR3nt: TGTGCCAGCAGTGCACAGGGGTGGGTATATGGCTACACCTTC
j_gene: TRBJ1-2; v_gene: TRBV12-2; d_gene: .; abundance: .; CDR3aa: CASRLVGSGKALSANYGYTF; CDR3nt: TGTGCAAGTCGCTTAGTAGGGTCGGGGAAGGCTCTTTCGGCTAACTATGGCTACACCTTC
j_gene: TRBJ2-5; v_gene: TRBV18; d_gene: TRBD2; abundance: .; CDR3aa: CASSRYSGRGETQYF; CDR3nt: TGTGCCAGCTCCCGATATAGCGGGAGAGGGGAGACCCAGTACTTC